The present entry profiles one T cell receptor beta chain with its context. What it binds is unknown. Sorted-subset replicate PCR reactions were performed with around 200 ng DNA, corresponding to roughly 30,000 T cell genomes. Original processing methods: Quality scores were absent from the junction-only immunoSEQ sequences, so filtering differed. Method: immunoSEQ multiplex PCR; TCRdb's copy keeps in-frame clones and lacks some. That table furnishes V, J and clone size, whereas the DNA furnished D and trimming. This sample has roughly 2 million clones, with 95% found just once. This sample is drawn from a study of shared clonotypes between healthy human individuals. CDR3 length equals 12 residues. Trimming took off 6 bases at V and 0 bases at J, with 7 bases between the two ends. Germline CDR1 and CDR2: SGHRS and YFSETQ. Study-level findings and limits: For naive CD4 cells, 4% to 5% of clonotypes were shared across four donors.

The chain has TRBV5-1 and TRBJ2-7; the D gene is possibly TRBD1 (5 bases). The clonotype comes from a man aged 18 to 29 in good health. The sample was naive CD4+ T cells sorted from blood. Subset: CD45RA+ positively selected. CDR3: CASTRDSYEQYF. The CDR3 region has the DNA TGCGCCAGCACCAGGGACTCCTACGAGCAGTACTTC. Complete variable domain (other parts from reference TRBV5-1 and TRBJ2-7): KAGVTQTPRYLIKTRGQQVTLSCSPISGHRSVSWYQQTPGQGLQFLFEYFSETQRNKGNFPGRFSGRQFSNSRSEMNVSTLELGDSALYLCASTRDSYEQYFGPGTRLTVT.